This T cell receptor beta chain was recovered during a study of blood T cell repertoires in COVID-19. Study-level information: Both acute and convalescent COVID-19 samples were obtained from the United States, Italy and Spain. Sample material is recorded as cDNA or gDNA derived from T cells, B-cell-depleted T cells, or PBMCs.

CDR1 and CDR2 from the germline V gene are MDHEN and SYDVKM. V was trimmed by 3 bases and J by 3 bases, leaving 17 bases between them. The CDR3 runs to 16 residues. Source study methods: How many nucleated cells were present was estimated from reference gene primer amplification. This table comes from immunoSEQ multiplex PCR, and its TCRdb copy is limited to in-frame clones, with some not included. V and J calls and clone size are as listed in that table; D and trimming were resolved from the DNA. This sample has around 100,000 clones, with roughly nine tenths found just once. This sequence joins TRBV28 and TRBJ1-1; weak D call: TRBD1 (5 bases). What was sequenced was peripheral blood. This TCR came from a woman aged 80 or older with acute or convalescent COVID-19. CDR3 coding DNA: TGTGCCAGCAGTTTGACGGGGAGGGGACCGGACACTGAAGCTTTCTTT. Translation gives CASSLTGRGPDTEAFF.